These 12 T cell receptor beta chains were all obtained from the same sample, sequenced in a study of beta chain features in type 1 diabetes. Expressed TCRB transcripts were sequenced after all isolated RNA was converted to cDNA. Method: immunoSEQ multiplex PCR; TCRdb's copy keeps in-frame clones and lacks some. The sample lists around 300,000 clones; under 8.5% were seen once. The specimen was central memory CD4+ T cells from blood. The receptor set was obtained from a young woman in good health.

This clone was detected a few times. The J gene is TRBJ2-2, the V gene TRBV9; 8 positions agree with TRBD2. The CDR3 extends over 17 amino acids. Germline V gene sequence: CDR1 SGDLS, CDR2 YYNGEE. V lost 3 bases, J lost 5 bases, and 12 bases stayed unmatched. The CDR3 DNA reads as TGTGCCAGCAGCGCCGGGGGGACTAGTCGATATACCGGGGAGCTGTTTTTT. This sequence encodes CASSAGGTSRYTGELFF.

The V call is TRBV19, the J call TRBJ2-1; 9 nucleotides match TRBD1. CDR1 is LNHDA and CDR2 is SQIVND in the germline V gene (reference sequence). V dropped 3 bases and J dropped 0; count of bases not matched to a gene: 3. This CDR3 contains 16 residues. The CDR3 nucleotides are TGTGCCAGTAGTATGGACAGGGGTTTCTCCTACAATGAGCAGTTCTTC. Its protein product is CASSMDRGFSYNEQFF.

This chain links TRBV6-1 with TRBJ2-3; weak D call: TRBD2 (6 bases). Germline V gives CDR1 MNHNS, CDR2 SASEGT. Deletions cut 5 bases from V and 5 bases from J, with 8 bases between. The CDR3 is 12 amino acids. The CDR3 DNA reads TGTGCCAGCAGTAAGGAGGGAGATACGCAGTATTTT. Its protein is CASSKEGDTQYF.

The gene calls are TRBV25-1 and TRBJ2-7; perhaps TRBD2 as D (5 bases). V shed 4 bases and J shed 2 bases, with 18 bases lying between them. Germline V gene data show CDR1 as MGHDK and CDR2 as SYGVNS. The CDR3 runs to 16 residues. The CDR3 spells CASSGLRAERTYEQYF. The CDR3 bases are TGTGCCAGCAGTGGCCTGAGGGCGGAAAGGACCTACGAGCAGTACTTC.

This clone was counted between two and nine times. The chain links TRBV5-8 to TRBJ2-4; D is perhaps TRBD2 (6 bases). V lost 3 bases to trimming and J lost 7 bases, with 17 bases between them. Germline CDR1 is SGHTS and CDR2 is YDEGEE. This CDR3 spans 15 amino acids. CDR3 protein: CASSSRLATGNIQYF. Written as DNA, the CDR3 is TGTGCCAGCAGCTCGAGGCTAGCGACCGGGAACATTCAGTACTTC.

This clone showed up many times. The sample holds other DNA sequences that translate to the same CDR3. The rearrangement links TRBV5-1 to TRBJ2-5, with 10 bases fitting TRBD1. CDR1 is SGHRS and CDR2 is YFSETQ in the germline V gene. The V gene end was trimmed by 4 bases and the J gene end by 4 bases; junction bases not matched to a gene: 4. This CDR3 comprises 14 residues. The CDR3 nucleotides read TGCGCCAGCAGCCCCGGACAGGGGGGAGAGACCCAGTACTTC. It translates to CASSPGQGGETQYF. Using reference TRBV5-1 and TRBJ2-5 for the parts outside the CDR3, the full variable domain is KAGVTQTPRYLIKTRGQQVTLSCSPISGHRSVSWYQQTPGQGLQFLFEYFSETQRNKGNFPGRFSGRQFSNSRSEMNVSTLELGDSALYLCASSPGQGGETQYFGPGTRLLVL.

The genes are TRBV7-9 and TRBJ2-3, with D perhaps given as TRBD1 or TRBD2 (5 bases each). The V end was cut by 5 bases, the J end by 1 base, with 13 bases between. This CDR3 has 15 amino acids. Per the germline V gene, CDR1 is SEHNR and CDR2 is FQNEAQ (reference sequence). This CDR3 is CASSVSGTGTDTQYF. CDR3 nucleotide sequence: TGTGCCAGCAGCGTTTCCGGGACCGGCACAGATACGCAGTATTTT. The full variable domain, rest sourced from reference TRBV7-9 and TRBJ2-3, is DTGVSQNPRHKITKRGQNVTFRCDPISEHNRLYWYRQTLGQGPEFLTYFQNEAQLEKSRLLSDRFSAERPKGSFSTLEIQRTEQGDSAMYLCASSVSGTGTDTQYFGPGTRLTVL.

V and J are TRBV25-1 and TRBJ1-6; the D gene is possibly TRBD1 (5 bases). Trimming cost V 3 bases and J 5 bases, with 11 bases left between them. CDR3 size: 15 residues. Germline V gene data show CDR1 as MGHDK and CDR2 as SYGVNS. CDR3 sequence (DNA): TGTGCCAGCAGTGATAGACAGTTAAATAATTCACCCCTCCACTTT. Translation: CASSDRQLNNSPLHF.

This clone has a count of ten or more. The rearrangement joins TRBV18 to TRBJ2-4; perhaps TRBD2 as D (5 bases). V lost 6 bases and J lost 3, with 15 bases in between. Germline V CDR1 and CDR2: KGHSH, LQKENI. The CDR3 runs to 15 residues. The CDR3 nucleotides are TGTGCCAGCTCCCCCGACGGCGGAGGCAAAAACATTCAGTACTTC. Its translation is CASSPDGGGKNIQYF.

This chain links TRBV7-2 with TRBJ2-5, with D unresolved. Trimming removed 3 bases from V and 5 bases from J, with 13 bases in between. The germline V gene encodes CDR1 SGHTA and CDR2 FQGNSA. This CDR3 is 14 amino acids long. The CDR3 DNA sequence: TGTGCCAGCAGCTTGGCCCTAGGCGTGGAGACCCAGTACTTC. Protein: CASSLALGVETQYF.

The sample holds a few counts of this clone. The rearrangement joins TRBV5-6 to TRBJ1-1; D perhaps matches TRBD1 (5 bases). The length of the CDR3 is 15 residues. Trimming took off 4 bases at V and 1 base at J, with 14 bases between the two ends. Germline V lookup: CDR1 SGHDT, CDR2 YYEEEE. The CDR3 nucleotides read TGTGCCAGCAGCCCCATGGGGCTGACGAACACTGAAGCTTTCTTT. Its protein is CASSPMGLTNTEAFF.

This clone was seen a handful of times. This chain joins TRBV27 and TRBJ1-4; D gene uncertain. Germline loops: CDR1 MNHEY, CDR2 SMNVEV (reference sequence). V lost 7 bases and J 3 bases, leaving 12 bases between the germline ends. The CDR3 is 14 amino acids. The CDR3 coding sequence is TGTGCCAGCACTTCCATTGGAGCTAATGAAAAACTGTTTTTT. Encoded protein: CASTSIGANEKLFF.